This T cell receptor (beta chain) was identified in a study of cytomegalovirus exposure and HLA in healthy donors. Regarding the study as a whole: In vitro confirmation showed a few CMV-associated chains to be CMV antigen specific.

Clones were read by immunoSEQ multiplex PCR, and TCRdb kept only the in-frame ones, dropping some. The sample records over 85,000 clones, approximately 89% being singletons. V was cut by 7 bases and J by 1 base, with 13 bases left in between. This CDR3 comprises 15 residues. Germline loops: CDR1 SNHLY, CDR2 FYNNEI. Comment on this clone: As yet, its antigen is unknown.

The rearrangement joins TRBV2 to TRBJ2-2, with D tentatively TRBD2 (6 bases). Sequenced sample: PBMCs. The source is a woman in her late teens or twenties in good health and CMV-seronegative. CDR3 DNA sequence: TGTGCCAGCAACCCGGGACTCATGAACACCGGGGAGCTGTTTTTT. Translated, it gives CASNPGLMNTGELFF.